The 10 T cell receptor beta chains in this list originate from one sample, sequenced in a study of OX40 agonist ivuxolimab in advanced cancers. The table came from immunoSEQ multiplex PCR; TCRdb's copy has only in-frame clones and leaves some out. The sample has around 92,000 clones; approximately 94% are singletons. The sample was CD4+ or CD8+ T cells sorted from blood, taken in a trial of the OX40 agonist ivuxolimab. The receptor source for this set is an adult with an advanced solid tumor such as melanoma, head and neck, liver or kidney cancer.

The chain joins TRBV4-3 to TRBJ1-2, with 7 nucleotides matching TRBD1. Germline CDR1 is LGHNA and CDR2 is YSLEER. V dropped 0 bases and J dropped 8; count of bases not matched to a gene: 9. The CDR3 has 15 amino acids. CDR3 sequence (DNA): TGCGCCAGCAGCCAAGATCGAGGGGGCGCGTGGGGCTACACCTTC. Translation gives CASSQDRGGAWGYTF.

This clone was found a few times. The genes are TRBV10-1 and TRBJ1-1, with 10 bases lining up with TRBD1. V shed 6 bases, J shed 0 bases, and the junction held 1 base outside the gene matches. Germline values: CDR1 WNHNN, CDR2 SYGVQD (reference sequence). The CDR3 totals 14 residues. The CDR3, as DNA: TGCGCCAGCAGAGGACAGGGGGTGAACACTGAAGCTTTCTTT. Encoded protein: CASRGQGVNTEAFF.

In nucleotides, the CDR3 is TGCGCCAGCAGCTTCTCGGGACTAGCGGGAGAAACCGGGGAGCTGTTTTTT. Its protein is CASSFSGLAGETGELFF. The V and J genes are TRBV5-1 and TRBJ2-2; 14 bases align to TRBD2. V was pared by 2 bases and J by 5 bases, with 5 bases of the junction left unmatched. Germline CDR1 and CDR2: SGHRS and YFSETQ. The CDR3 covers 17 residues.

The chain combines TRBV29-1 with TRBJ1-2, with D possibly matching TRBD1 (6 bases). V lost 3 bases and J lost 4, with 9 bases in between. The germline gives CDR1 SQVTM, CDR2 ANQGSEA. This CDR3 region has 12 residues. CDR3 nucleotides: TGCAGCGTTGAGACAGGCGTCTATGGCTACACCTTC. Translation: CSVETGVYGYTF.

The chain uses TRBV18 and TRBJ2-5; 10 nucleotides match TRBD1. Trimming at V came to 3 bases and at J to 5 bases, leaving 9 bases not matched to a gene. Germline lookup yields CDR1 KGHSH and CDR2 LQKENI. CDR3 length: 16 amino acids. The CDR3 bases are TGTGCCAGCTCACCGTACGCCGGGACAGGGGAGGAGACCCAGTACTTC. It encodes CASSPYAGTGEETQYF.

The V gene is TRBV2, the J gene TRBJ1-1, with 7 bases identical to TRBD1. This CDR3 is 11 amino acids long. J gave up 10 bases and V 4 bases, and 3 bases lay outside the gene matches. Germline assignment: CDR1 SNHLY and CDR2 FYNNEI. Here the CDR3 DNA reads TGTGCCAGCAGTGGCCGGACAGGAGCTTTCTTT. Translation: CASSGRTGAFF.

This clone was seen just once. The chain employs TRBV6-4 and TRBJ1-2, with no clear D. The CDR3 consists of 12 residues. The V and J ends lost 6 bases and 7 bases respectively, with 12 bases between them. CDR1 is MRHNA, CDR2 SNTAGT, per germline. CDR3 coding DNA: TGTGCCAGCAGCCGTGAGGGCCGTGGCTACACCTTC. Amino acid sequence: CASSREGRGYTF.

This chain links TRBV30 with TRBJ1-4; 8 bases are a match to TRBD1. The CDR3 sequence is 15 residues long. The germline gives CDR1 GTSNPN, CDR2 SVGIG (reference sequence). V lost 0 bases to trimming and J lost 5 bases; unmatched junction nucleotides: 5. CDR3 bases: TGTGCCTGGAGTGTACTTGGACAGGGCAATGAAAAACTGTTTTTT. It encodes CAWSVLGQGNEKLFF.

The chain combines TRBV9 with TRBJ2-1; D gene unclear. This CDR3 comprises 15 residues. Germline loops: CDR1 SGDLS, CDR2 YYNGEE. V was pared by 4 bases and J by 1 base, with 12 bases between. CDR3 in amino acids: CASSLGASSYNEQFF. The CDR3 DNA follows: TGTGCCAGCAGCTTGGGCGCAAGTTCCTACAATGAGCAGTTCTTC. The full variable domain, completed using reference TRBV9 and TRBJ2-1, is DSGVTQTPKHLITATGQRVTLRCSPRSGDLSVYWYQQSLDQGLQFLIQYYNGEERAKGNILERFSAQQFPDLHSELNLSSLELGDSALYFCASSLGASSYNEQFFGPGTRLTVL.

This clone occurred a few times. This sequence joins TRBV18 and TRBJ1-6; 8 bases match TRBD1. The germline gives CDR1 KGHSH, CDR2 LQKENI. Germline trimming cut 2 bases from V and 10 bases from J; bases unmatched to any gene: 4. This CDR3 is 14 amino acids long. CDR3 amino acids: CASSPGTGDSPLHF. The CDR3 DNA reads TGTGCCAGCTCACCAGGGACAGGCGACTCACCCCTCCACTTT.